The clone carrying this T cell receptor beta chain was picked up many times. What it binds is unknown. Sequential positive selection took CD4 T cells first, then CD8 T cells. Two oligonucleotides, mixed equimolar, formed the beta constant-region primer covering TRBC1 and TRBC2. Ligated cDNA was amplified by four rounds of PCR with nested alpha and beta constant-region primers and SP2. MiXCR, run by TCRdb on the UMI-ligation and nested PCR reads, gives a single entry per CDR3 protein. The sample holds tens of thousands of distinct CDR3 sequences, about 10% seen once. The sample comes from a study of naive and memory T cell subsets. CDR3 size: 15 residues. Unmatched junction bases numbered 13, after V lost 5 bases and J lost 9 bases. The germline gives CDR1 MNHEY, CDR2 SMNVEV (reference sequence). Notes on the study in general: A few larger clonotypes appeared in naive repertoires, especially CD8, possibly memory cells re-expressing CD45RA. There was no ground truth to check naive and memory subset results.

The rearrangement uses TRBV27 and TRBJ2-1, with 7 nucleotides matching TRBD2. The sequence came from a human donor in good health. Sequencing was done on a sample of naive CD8+ T cells from blood. CDR3 sequence: CASSLLADPYVEQFF. The CDR3 DNA reads as TGTGCCAGCAGTCTCCTAGCGGACCCTTATGTTGAGCAGTTCTTC.